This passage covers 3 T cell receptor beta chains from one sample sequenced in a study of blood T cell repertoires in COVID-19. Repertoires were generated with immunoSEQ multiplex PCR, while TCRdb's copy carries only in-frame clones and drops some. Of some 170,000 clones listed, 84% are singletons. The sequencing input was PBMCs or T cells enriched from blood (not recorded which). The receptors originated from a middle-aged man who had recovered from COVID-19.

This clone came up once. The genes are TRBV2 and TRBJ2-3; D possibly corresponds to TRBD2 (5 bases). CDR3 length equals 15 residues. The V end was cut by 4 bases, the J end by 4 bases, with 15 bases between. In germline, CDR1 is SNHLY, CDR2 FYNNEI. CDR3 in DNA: TGTGCCAGCAGTGTTAAAGTTTGGGAGTCAGATACGCAGTATTTT. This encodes CASSVKVWESDTQYF.

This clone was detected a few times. The CDR3 bases are TGTGCCAGCAGCGTGACTCACTATGGCTACACCTTC. This gives the protein CASSVTHYGYTF. The chain couples TRBV5-8 to TRBJ1-2; D is unclear. Germline V CDR1 and CDR2: SGHTS, YDEGEE. This CDR3 region has 12 residues. Trimming removed 4 bases from V and 3 bases from J, with 7 bases in between.

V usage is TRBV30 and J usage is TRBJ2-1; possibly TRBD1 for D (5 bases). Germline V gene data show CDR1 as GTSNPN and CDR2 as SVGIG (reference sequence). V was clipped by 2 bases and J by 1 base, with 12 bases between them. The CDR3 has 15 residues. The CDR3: CAWSQQVISYNEQFF. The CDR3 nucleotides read TGTGCCTGGAGTCAACAGGTAATATCCTACAATGAGCAGTTCTTC.